This T cell receptor (beta chain) was obtained from a study of blood T cells in healthy people across ages. It was with a sample-barcoded 5' primer and a J-beta primer mix that a second PCR of about 6 to 12 cycles was run. Tagging of each cDNA molecule was performed by a template-switch adaptor with 12 random nucleotides. TCRdb re-derived calls from the 5' RACE reads in MiXCR, one entry per CDR3 protein. The sample lists 550,000 to 600,000 distinct CDR3 sequences, around half occurring once. Donors ranged from roughly 6 to 90 years old and were healthy Caucasians in Russia. Study-level findings and limits: Per million T cells, TCR beta diversity dropped about linearly as age rose.

Regarding this clonotype: Its antigen is not identified.

Sequencing was carried out using blood. The sequence came from a man older than 75 in good health.

The CDR3 region has the DNA TGCAGCGTGAAAGTAGCGGGAGGACCGCAGTATTTT. This codes for CSVKVAGGPQYF. The V call is TRBV29-1, the J call TRBJ2-3; 10 nucleotides agree with TRBD2. The V gene end was trimmed by 6 bases and the J gene end by 10 bases; junction bases not matched to a gene: 7. From germline, CDR1 is SQVTM and CDR2 ANQGSEA. This CDR3 is built from 12 residues.